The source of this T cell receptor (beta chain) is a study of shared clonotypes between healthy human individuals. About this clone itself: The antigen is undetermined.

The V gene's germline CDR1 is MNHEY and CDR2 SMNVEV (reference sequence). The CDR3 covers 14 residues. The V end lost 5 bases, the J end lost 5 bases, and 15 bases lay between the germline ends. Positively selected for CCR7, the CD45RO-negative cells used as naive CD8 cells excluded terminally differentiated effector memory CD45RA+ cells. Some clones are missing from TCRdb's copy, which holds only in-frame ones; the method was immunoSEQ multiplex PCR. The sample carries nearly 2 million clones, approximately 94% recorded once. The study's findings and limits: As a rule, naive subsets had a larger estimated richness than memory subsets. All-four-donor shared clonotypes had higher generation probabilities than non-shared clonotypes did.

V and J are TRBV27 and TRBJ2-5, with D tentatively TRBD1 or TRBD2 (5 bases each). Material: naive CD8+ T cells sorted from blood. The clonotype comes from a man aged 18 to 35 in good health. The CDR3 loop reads CASSPEGRWETQYF. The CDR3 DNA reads TGTGCCAGCAGTCCAGAGGGACGGTGGGAGACCCAGTACTTC.